This entry lists 9 T cell receptor beta chains sequenced from one sample in a study of T-cell reconstitution after alpha-beta-depleted transplantation in children. The TCRbeta library was prepared with unique molecular identifiers. Using its own MiXCR run on the PCR reads, TCRdb lists one record per CDR3 protein. Among 670,000 or so distinct CDR3 sequences, over 10% were seen once, and the ten largest hold roughly 0.77%. The source was PBMCs, collected before TCRalphabeta/CD19-depleted stem cell transplant. The receptors stem from a girl between 2 and 10 years old with congenital amegakaryocytic thrombocytopenia, due to receive a stem cell transplant.

This clonotype was seen repeatedly, ten times or more. This chain connects TRBV7-8 to TRBJ2-1; 7 positions match TRBD1. J gave up 3 bases and V 5 bases, and 10 bases lay outside the gene matches. From germline, CDR1 is SGHVS and CDR2 FQNEAQ. The CDR3 loop spans 16 amino acids. The CDR3 reads CASSDRGQENYNEQFF. CDR3 nucleotide sequence: TGTGCCAGCAGCGACCGTGGACAGGAAAACTACAATGAGCAGTTCTTC.

This clonotype was seen a handful of times. The chain uses TRBV27 and TRBJ2-7; D is possibly TRBD2 (5 bases). The V gene's germline CDR1 is MNHEY and CDR2 SMNVEV (reference sequence). The CDR3 totals 13 residues. V was shortened by 5 bases and J by 3 bases, with 11 bases between the two germline ends. DNA of the CDR3: TGTGCCAGCAGTGTCGGGATAAGCTACGAGCAGTACTTC. This sequence encodes CASSVGISYEQYF.

The chain couples TRBV27 to TRBJ2-4; possible D gene TRBD2, 6 bases. Germline V gene sequence: CDR1 MNHEY, CDR2 SMNVEV (reference sequence). V was cut by 6 bases and J by 3 bases, with 15 bases left in between. This CDR3 comprises 15 residues. This CDR3 reads CASRDLGGLKNIQYF. Written as DNA, the CDR3 is TGTGCCAGCAGAGACCTGGGAGGTCTCAAAAACATTCAGTACTTC.

The table lists this clonotype with a few counts. This CDR3 is CASSPDIGRKDTQYF. CDR3 DNA: TGTGCCAGCAGCCCCGATATCGGGAGGAAAGATACGCAGTATTTT. The chain links TRBV6-1 to TRBJ2-3; 7 bases map to TRBD2. Germline V gene lookup returns CDR1 MNHNS and CDR2 SASEGT. CDR3 size: 15 residues. V trimming: 6 bases; J trimming: 5 bases; junction bases outside the gene matches: 11.

The chain joins TRBV5-1 to TRBJ1-2, with no clear D. Germline lookup yields CDR1 SGHRS and CDR2 YFSETQ. V shed 0 bases and J shed 4 bases, with 13 bases lying between them. This CDR3 is built from 15 residues. Written as DNA, the CDR3 is TGCGCCAGCAGCTTGGTTTACCCTCAGCCCTATGGCTACACCTTC. Amino acid sequence: CASSLVYPQPYGYTF.

This clonotype came up many times. This chain uses TRBV12-3 or TRBV12-4 with TRBJ1-1, with unresolved D. V was pared by 5 bases and J by 1 base, with 11 bases between. The CDR3 sequence is 14 residues long. In DNA form, the CDR3 reads TGTGCCAGCAGTAAACGATATCCGAACACTGAAGCTTTCTTT. Amino acid sequence: CASSKRYPNTEAFF.

The V and J genes are TRBV10-3 and TRBJ2-1, with 7 bases identical to TRBD2. This CDR3 spans 16 amino acids. Germline-derived CDR1 and CDR2 are ENHRY and SYGVKD. Trimming cost V 7 bases and J 7 bases; bases outside gene matches: 16. CDR3 in amino acids: CAINAKTGLTYNEQFF. DNA for the CDR3: TGTGCCATCAATGCAAAAACGGGACTAACTTATAATGAGCAGTTCTTC.

This chain uses TRBV5-1 with TRBJ2-6; 10 nucleotides line up with TRBD1. Germline loops: CDR1 SGHRS, CDR2 YFSETQ. The CDR3 runs 17 residues. The ends lost 6 bases at V and 2 bases at J; junction bases unmatched: 8. CDR3 sequence: CASNSGQGTPGANVLTF. CDR3 in DNA: TGCGCCAGCAACTCGGGACAGGGGACGCCTGGGGCCAACGTCCTGACTTTC.

The table lists this clonotype with many counts. The chain is built from TRBV11-2 and TRBJ2-1; either TRBD1 or TRBD2 may supply D (6 bases each). The germline V gene encodes CDR1 SGHAT and CDR2 FQNNGV. This CDR3 is 19 amino acids long. Trimming removed 0 bases from V and 4 bases from J, with 22 bases in between. The CDR3, as DNA: TGTGCCAGCAGCTTAGATATTTGGGGACAAGCTGGAGGGTACAATGAGCAGTTCTTC. It yields the protein CASSLDIWGQAGGYNEQFF.